Shown below are 5 T cell receptor beta chains from a single sample sequenced in a study of control samples from healthy donors and cancer patients (dated by TCRdb to the early 2020s). Libraries were constructed by the immunoSEQ multiplex PCR assay. Held by TCRdb, this immuneACCESS table contains in-frame sequences only and omits some clones. Under half of the omission traces to an unresolved V gene where checked; the cause of the rest is unknown. This sample holds about 130,000 clones; more than 70% were observed only once. Roughly 3.1% of the sample belongs to the ten largest clones. Sequenced material: blood. The receptors here all came from a man in his fifties or sixties in good health.

V gene TRBV5-6 combines with J gene TRBJ2-7; D possibly uses TRBD1 or TRBD2 (5 bases each). Germline values: CDR1 SGHDT, CDR2 YYEEEE. The CDR3 sequence is 14 residues long. Trimming removed 1 base from V and 2 bases from J, with 10 bases in between. CDR3 nucleotide sequence: TGTGCCAGCAGCTTGTGGGGGAACCCCTACGAGCAGTACTTC. It specifies CASSLWGNPYEQYF.

The V gene is TRBV7-9, the J gene TRBJ2-3; a weak D match, TRBD1 (6 bases). V was trimmed by 1 base and J by 0 bases, leaving 20 bases between them. The CDR3 is 19 residues long. Germline-derived CDR1 and CDR2 are SEHNR and FQNEAQ (reference sequence). In nucleotides, the CDR3 is TGTGCCAGCAGCTTAGACCCCCGGTCACCAGGGGCTAGCACAGATACGCAGTATTTT. Protein sequence: CASSLDPRSPGASTDTQYF.

This chain joins TRBV6-5 and TRBJ1-1, with a possible D match to TRBD1 (5 bases). Trimming removed 2 bases from V and 1 base from J, with 8 bases in between. Germline-derived CDR1 and CDR2 are MNHEY and SVGAGI. This CDR3 is built from 14 residues. The CDR3 region is CASSYGAPNTEAFF. CDR3 DNA: TGTGCCAGCAGTTACGGGGCTCCGAACACTGAAGCTTTCTTT.

The V gene is TRBV5-1, the J gene TRBJ2-3, with 8 bases identical to TRBD2. This CDR3 is built from 17 residues. The junction had 8 bases not matched to a gene; V was cut back by 0 bases and J by 2 bases. From germline, CDR1 is SGHRS and CDR2 YFSETQ. The CDR3 DNA reads TGCGCCAGCAGCTTGGCTCTAACTAGCGGCTCCACAGATACGCAGTATTTT. Amino acid sequence: CASSLALTSGSTDTQYF.

Concerning this clone: Other DNA sequences within the sample encode an identical CDR3. The J gene is TRBJ2-1, the V gene TRBV9; D is unclear. The V end was cut by 2 bases, the J end by 8 bases, with 5 bases between. The CDR3 loop spans 11 amino acids. Per the germline V gene, CDR1 is SGDLS and CDR2 is YYNGEE. The CDR3 DNA follows: TGTGCCAGCAGCGTCGGATATGAGCAGTTCTTC. Translating gives CASSVGYEQFF.